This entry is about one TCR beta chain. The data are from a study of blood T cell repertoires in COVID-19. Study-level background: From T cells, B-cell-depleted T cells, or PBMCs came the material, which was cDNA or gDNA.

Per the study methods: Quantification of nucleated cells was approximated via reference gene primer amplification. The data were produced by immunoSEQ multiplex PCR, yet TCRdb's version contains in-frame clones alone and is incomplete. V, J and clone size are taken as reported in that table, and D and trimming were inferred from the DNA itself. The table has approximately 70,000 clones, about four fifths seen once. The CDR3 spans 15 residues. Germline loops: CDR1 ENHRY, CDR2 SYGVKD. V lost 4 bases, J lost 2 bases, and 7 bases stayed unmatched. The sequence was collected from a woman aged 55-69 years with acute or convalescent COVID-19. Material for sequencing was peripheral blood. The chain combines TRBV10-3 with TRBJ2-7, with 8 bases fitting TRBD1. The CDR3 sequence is CAISVWGTGPYEQYF. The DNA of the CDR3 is TGTGCCATCAGTGTCTGGGGGACAGGCCCCTACGAGCAGTACTTC.